This is a list of T cell receptor beta chains from one sample in a study of blood T cell repertoires in COVID-19. Clones were sequenced by immunoSEQ multiplex PCR, and TCRdb holds only the in-frame ones, with some missing. The sample holds a few hundred thousand clones, about nine tenths seen once. The sequenced sample was peripheral blood. Every receptor here comes from a man between 18 and 29 years old with active or convalescent COVID-19. CDR3s include the opening cysteine and the closing phenylalanine or tryptophan. The order of the fields is J gene, clone size, D gene, V gene, CDR3 protein, CDR3 DNA. D genes are given only for firm matches. Clone size is not always given. Where it is, it says once, few, many or a class for expanded clones.

j_call: TRBJ2-2
clone_size: NA
d_call: NA
v_call: TRBV7-3
cdr3_aa: CASSLLAGAATGELFF
cdr3_nt: TGTGCCAGCAGCTTATTAGCAGGGGCGGCTACCGGGGAGCTGTTTTTT

j_call: TRBJ2-1
clone_size: NA
d_call: TRBD1
v_call: TRBV11-2
cdr3_aa: CASSEPGQGALGNGNEQFF
cdr3_nt: TGTGCCAGCAGCGAACCGGGACAGGGGGCTCTGGGCAACGGGAATGAGCAGTTCTTC

j_call: TRBJ2-1
clone_size: NA
d_call: TRBD2
v_call: TRBV28
cdr3_aa: CASRTRLAGGFYNEQFF
cdr3_nt: TGTGCCAGCAGGACTAGACTAGCGGGAGGATTCTACAATGAGCAGTTCTTC

j_call: TRBJ2-7
clone_size: NA
d_call: TRBD2
v_call: TRBV5-4
cdr3_aa: CAWRPSGGAGPYEQYF
cdr3_nt: TGTGCCTGGAGGCCTAGCGGGGGGGCGGGGCCCTACGAGCAGTACTTC

j_call: TRBJ1-1
clone_size: NA
d_call: TRBD1
v_call: TRBV7-7
cdr3_aa: CASSLTGWTEAFF
cdr3_nt: TGTGCCAGCAGCTTGACAGGGTGGACTGAAGCTTTCTTT

j_call: TRBJ2-3
clone_size: NA
d_call: TRBD2
v_call: TRBV4-1
cdr3_aa: CASSQVLAGADTQYF
cdr3_nt: TGCGCCAGCAGCCAAGTTCTAGCGGGGGCAGATACGCAGTATTTT

j_call: TRBJ2-5
clone_size: NA
d_call: TRBD1
v_call: TRBV19
cdr3_aa: CASKPTGAGETQYF
cdr3_nt: TGTGCCAGTAAACCGACAGGGGCCGGGGAGACCCAGTACTTC

j_call: TRBJ2-3
clone_size: NA
d_call: TRBD2
v_call: TRBV4-3
cdr3_aa: CASSQLLAGGPDTQYF
cdr3_nt: TGCGCCAGCAGCCAACTACTAGCGGGGGGCCCAGATACGCAGTATTTT

j_call: TRBJ1-5
clone_size: NA
d_call: NA
v_call: TRBV12-3/TRBV12-4
cdr3_aa: CASRSRGHQPQHF
cdr3_nt: TGTGCCAGCAGATCCAGGGGTCATCAGCCCCAGCATTTT

j_call: TRBJ2-7
clone_size: few
d_call: TRBD1
v_call: TRBV14
cdr3_aa: CASSHPGQANYEQYF
cdr3_nt: TGTGCCAGCAGCCACCCGGGACAGGCCAACTACGAGCAGTACTTC

j_call: TRBJ2-7
clone_size: NA
d_call: TRBD2
v_call: TRBV29-1
cdr3_aa: CSVISSGTYEQYF
cdr3_nt: TGCAGCGTTATCTCTAGCGGAACCTACGAGCAGTACTTC

j_call: TRBJ1-2
clone_size: NA
d_call: NA
v_call: TRBV7-9
cdr3_aa: CASSLDPRRYGYTF
cdr3_nt: TGTGCCAGCAGCTTAGACCCGAGGAGATATGGCTACACCTTC

j_call: TRBJ2-1
clone_size: NA
d_call: NA
v_call: TRBV6-5
cdr3_aa: CASSYNNEQFF
cdr3_nt: TGTGCCAGCAGTTATAACAATGAGCAGTTCTTC

j_call: TRBJ2-5
clone_size: NA
d_call: NA
v_call: TRBV7-9
cdr3_aa: CASSLSETQYF
cdr3_nt: TGTGCCAGCAGCTTGTCGGAGACCCAGTACTTC

j_call: TRBJ1-5
clone_size: NA
d_call: NA
v_call: TRBV5-6
cdr3_aa: CASSQRGIYSNQPQHF
cdr3_nt: TGTGCCAGCAGCCAAAGGGGGATCTATAGCAATCAGCCCCAGCATTTT

j_call: TRBJ2-6
clone_size: few
d_call: TRBD1
v_call: TRBV20-1
cdr3_aa: CSASGTGITGANVLTF
cdr3_nt: TGCAGTGCTAGTGGGACAGGGATTACGGGGGCCAACGTCCTGACTTTC

j_call: TRBJ2-5
clone_size: few
d_call: NA
v_call: TRBV18
cdr3_aa: CASSPSQGPGKTQYF
cdr3_nt: TGTGCCAGCTCACCTTCTCAGGGTCCAGGGAAGACCCAGTACTTC